Included here is one TCR beta chain sequence, with context. The data originate from a study of T cells after posttransplantation cyclophosphamide. Assay: immunoSEQ multiplex PCR; the TCRdb copy retains only in-frame clones and omits some. The table lists some 45,000 clones, around 91% of them singletons, with 2.5% in the top ten. The V gene's germline CDR1 is SGHRS and CDR2 YFSETQ. This CDR3 spans 15 amino acids. V shed 7 bases, J shed 2 bases, and the junction held 4 bases outside the gene matches. A marrow graft followed busulfan-fludarabine conditioning, with cyclophosphamide on days +3 and +4. The sample here was PBMCs, taken less than 70 days after allogeneic stem cell transplant with posttransplant cyclophosphamide. V and J are TRBV5-1 and TRBJ2-6; 9 bases match TRBD1. The receptor was isolated from a male patient aged 55-69 years who received an allogeneic stem cell transplant from a related donor and was CMV-positive. The graft donor may account for some of the T cells. CDR3 protein: CASRDRATGANVLTF. CDR3 nucleotide sequence: TGCGCCAGCCGGGACAGGGCCACTGGGGCCAACGTCCTGACTTTC.